One sample yielded the 22 T cell receptor beta chains listed below, sequenced in a study of CD8+ T cells in alopecia areata. Extracted RNA was reverse transcribed into cDNA, the sequencing template. Sequenced by immunoSEQ multiplex PCR; TCRdb stores in-frame clones only, minus some. In the table there are some 190,000 clones, roughly three fifths of which are singletons. Documented treatment: oral pan-JAK inhibitor, 5-10 mg twice daily. The sequences come from CD4+ T cells sorted from blood, collected at week 4, from a patient treated with tofacitinib. Receptors originate from a human donor with alopecia areata.

The chain combines TRBV5-1 with TRBJ1-5; D remains unclear. The germline V gene encodes CDR1 SGHRS and CDR2 YFSETQ. Deletions cut 0 bases from V and 2 bases from J, with 12 bases between. This CDR3 contains 16 residues. CDR3 coding DNA: TGCGCCAGCAGCTTGGGGCTGACGAAGGGCAATCAGCCCCAGCATTTT. It codes for CASSLGLTKGNQPQHF. Complete variable domain (other parts from reference TRBV5-1 and TRBJ1-5): KAGVTQTPRYLIKTRGQQVTLSCSPISGHRSVSWYQQTPGQGLQFLFEYFSETQRNKGNFPGRFSGRQFSNSRSEMNVSTLELGDSALYLCASSLGLTKGNQPQHFGDGTRLSIL.

This clone occurred a few times. The chain is built from TRBV7-2 and TRBJ2-5; TRBD2 aligns across 13 bases. The germline V gene has CDR1 SGHTA and CDR2 FQGNSA. The CDR3 runs 16 residues. Losses at the gene ends were 5 bases for V and 5 bases for J; bases not matched to a gene: 8. The CDR3 DNA reads TGTGCCAGCAGCAAGCCGGGACTAGCGGGAACGGAGACCCAGTACTTC. It specifies CASSKPGLAGTETQYF.

About this clone itself: Other DNA sequences within the sample encode an identical CDR3. CDR3 coding DNA: TGCGCCAGCAGCTTGGACAGTAACTATGGCTACACCTTC. Protein sequence: CASSLDSNYGYTF. V and J are TRBV5-1 and TRBJ1-2, with D unresolved. Germline CDR1 reads SGHRS; CDR2 reads YFSETQ. Between the trimmed V and J ends, which lost 0 bases and 1 base, there was a span of 4 bases. The CDR3 totals 13 residues.

This chain uses TRBV7-2 with TRBJ2-5; D is unresolved. The CDR3 is 16 residues long. V was shortened by 0 bases and J by 2 bases, with 13 bases between the two germline ends. The germline V gene has CDR1 SGHTA and CDR2 FQGNSA. The CDR3 region has the DNA TGTGCCAGCAGCTTAGCCATCCAGCTGGGGCAAGAGACCCAGTACTTC. It yields the protein CASSLAIQLGQETQYF.

The chain has TRBV27 and TRBJ2-7; D is unclear. Trimming removed 1 base at V and 1 base at J, with 5 bases between. Germline CDR1 reads MNHEY; CDR2 reads SMNVEV (reference sequence). This CDR3 contains 13 residues. The CDR3 protein is CASSLFRSYEQYF. As DNA, the CDR3 is TGTGCCAGCAGTTTATTCAGATCCTACGAGCAGTACTTC.

The chain links TRBV29-1 to TRBJ2-3; no clear D gene. The V and J ends lost 3 bases and 2 bases respectively, with 6 bases between them. The length of the CDR3 is 12 residues. Germline CDR1 reads SQVTM; CDR2 reads ANQGSEA. CDR3: CSVETPTDTQYF. For the CDR3, the DNA is TGCAGCGTTGAGACACCCACAGATACGCAGTATTTT.

V and J are TRBV4-3 and TRBJ1-4, with a possible D match to TRBD1 (5 bases). CDR1 and CDR2 (germline): LGHNA, YSLEER. Trimming took off 3 bases at V and 4 bases at J, with 15 bases between the two ends. This CDR3 spans 16 amino acids. CDR3 residues: CASSHGPGRDNEKLFF. In DNA, the CDR3 is TGCGCCAGCAGCCACGGCCCGGGCAGGGATAATGAAAAACTGTTTTTT.

The table lists this clone with a few counts. This chain links TRBV27 with TRBJ2-1; TRBD2 matches 16 bases. V gave up 5 bases and J gave up 7 bases; unmatched junction bases: 14. This CDR3 comprises 19 residues. CDR1 is MNHEY and CDR2 is SMNVEV in the germline V gene (reference sequence). CDR3 loop: CASSRAPGLAGGAGNEQFF. The CDR3 region has the DNA TGTGCCAGCAGTCGCGCCCCGGGACTAGCGGGAGGGGCTGGGAATGAGCAGTTCTTC.

The chain uses TRBV7-2 and TRBJ1-5; 7 nucleotides agree with TRBD1. Germline values: CDR1 SGHTA, CDR2 FQGNSA. V lost 1 base, J lost 7 bases, and 7 bases stayed unmatched. CDR3 size: 15 residues. CDR3 protein: CASSLEQGREQPQHF. The CDR3 DNA is TGTGCCAGCAGCTTAGAACAGGGGAGGGAACAGCCCCAGCATTTT. Using reference TRBV7-2 and TRBJ1-5 for the parts outside the CDR3, the full variable domain is GAGVSQSPSNKVTEKGKDVELRCDPISGHTALYWYRQSLGQGLEFLIYFQGNSAPDKSGLPSDRFSAERTGGSVSTLTIQRTQQEDSAVYLCASSLEQGREQPQHFGDGTRLSIL.

J is TRBJ1-2 and V is TRBV29-1, with 9 positions matching TRBD1. The V and J ends lost 7 bases and 6 bases, in that order; junction bases with no gene match: 6. CDR1 and CDR2 (germline): SQVTM, ANQGSEA. CDR3 length: 12 residues. The CDR3 reads CSGTGGADGYTF. DNA of the CDR3: TGCAGCGGCACAGGGGGCGCGGATGGCTACACCTTC.

J is TRBJ2-1 and V is TRBV29-1; TRBD2 matches at 8 bases. V was pared by 7 bases and J by 9 bases, with 5 bases of the junction left unmatched. The CDR3 contains 11 residues. Germline CDR1 is SQVTM and CDR2 is ANQGSEA. The CDR3 bases are TGCAGCGCCAATAGCGGGACTGAGCAGTTCTTC. As protein: CSANSGTEQFF.

V and J are TRBV11-2 and TRBJ2-5; TRBD2 is a possible D gene (6 bases). The CDR3 has 15 amino acids. Germline V gene lookup returns CDR1 SGHAT and CDR2 FQNNGV. V was trimmed by 5 bases and J by 5 bases, leaving 18 bases between them. CDR3 coding DNA: TGTGCCAGCAGCAGGCTCGGGAGAGTCGGCGAGACCCAGTACTTC. Its protein product is CASSRLGRVGETQYF.

The chain combines TRBV27 with TRBJ2-7; 14 bases line up with TRBD2. The junction had 3 bases not matched to a gene; V was cut back by 4 bases and J by 4 bases. The CDR3 is 15 amino acids. Germline CDR1 MNHEY, CDR2 SMNVEV (reference sequence). This CDR3 reads CASSSRTSGRYEQYF. The CDR3 DNA reads TGTGCCAGCAGTTCCCGGACTAGCGGGAGGTACGAGCAGTACTTC.

The V and J genes are TRBV9 and TRBJ2-5; TRBD1 matches 9 bases. V lost 4 bases and J lost 3; bases outside the gene matches: 10. The CDR3 is 16 residues long. The germline CDR1 and CDR2 sequences are SGDLS and YYNGEE. The CDR3 DNA reads as TGTGCCAGCAGCCGAGGGCTTCGGGACAGGGAAGAGACCCAGTACTTC. This encodes CASSRGLRDREETQYF.

J is TRBJ2-5 and V is TRBV29-1, with D tentatively TRBD2 (5 bases). The V end was cut by 4 bases, the J end by 5 bases, with 14 bases between. This CDR3 has 13 residues. CDR1 SQVTM and CDR2 ANQGSEA come from the germline V gene. CDR3 residues: CSVALAGRETQYF. The CDR3 bases are TGCAGCGTTGCCCTAGCAGGTCGGGAGACCCAGTACTTC.

The V gene is TRBV7-9, the J gene TRBJ2-5, with 7 bases identical to TRBD1. Germline V gene sequence: CDR1 SEHNR, CDR2 FQNEAQ (reference sequence). The CDR3 contains 15 residues. J gave up 3 bases and V 4 bases, and 8 bases lay outside the gene matches. The CDR3 protein is CASSYRGVEEETQYF. In DNA, the CDR3 is TGTGCCAGCAGCTACAGGGGAGTAGAAGAAGAGACCCAGTACTTC.

For this clone: Additional DNA sequences in this sample encode the identical CDR3. The CDR3 sequence: CASSLEETQYF. The DNA for the CDR3 is TGCGCCAGCAGCTTGGAAGAGACCCAGTACTTC. The rearrangement links TRBV5-1 to TRBJ2-5; D is undetermined. The CDR3 is 11 residues long. Germline V gene data show CDR1 as SGHRS and CDR2 as YFSETQ. V was clipped by 0 bases and J by 3 bases, with 0 bases between them.

V gene TRBV27 combines with J gene TRBJ1-2; possible D gene TRBD1, 5 bases. Per the germline V gene, CDR1 is MNHEY and CDR2 is SMNVEV (reference sequence). Trimming stripped 2 bases from V and 2 bases from J, with 6 bases between. The CDR3 spans 13 residues. CDR3 protein: CASSLKGNYGYTF. Here the CDR3 DNA reads TGTGCCAGCAGTTTAAAGGGGAACTATGGCTACACCTTC.

This clone was recorded at least ten times. The chain employs TRBV4-1 and TRBJ2-7; 9 bases are shared with TRBD2. The germline CDR1 and CDR2 sequences are MGHRA and YSYEKL. The CDR3 consists of 16 residues. The V segment lost 6 bases and the J segment 6 bases; nucleotides outside the gene matches: 15. The DNA of the CDR3 is TGCGCCAGCAGAAACCAGGGGGGTAGCGGGAGCGGCGAGCAGTACTTC. Its translation is CASRNQGGSGSGEQYF.

The V gene is TRBV7-8, the J gene TRBJ1-5; no clear D. CDR3 size: 15 residues. V lost 2 bases to trimming and J lost 0 bases, with 8 bases between them. The V gene's germline CDR1 is SGHVS and CDR2 FQNEAQ. CDR3 bases: TGTGCCAGCAGCTTAATATCCAGTAGCAATCAGCCCCAGCATTTT. Translation gives CASSLISSSNQPQHF.

There are a few counts of this clone. The rearrangement joins TRBV9 to TRBJ1-1; D remains unclear. The CDR3 covers 13 residues. Germline assignment: CDR1 SGDLS and CDR2 YYNGEE. The V and J ends lost 0 bases and 10 bases respectively, with 13 bases between them. DNA for the CDR3: TGTGCCAGCAGCGTAGTGTCTGGTTCTGGAGCTTTCTTT. Its translation is CASSVVSGSGAFF. The entire variable domain, with the rest obtained from reference TRBV9 and TRBJ1-1, is as follows: DSGVTQTPKHLITATGQRVTLRCSPRSGDLSVYWYQQSLDQGLQFLIQYYNGEERAKGNILERFSAQQFPDLHSELNLSSLELGDSALYFCASSVVSGSGAFFGQGTRLTVV.

CDR3 bases: TGCAGCGTTCGGACAGGTTCTGGGGCCAACGTCCTGACTTTC. It is translated as CSVRTGSGANVLTF. This chain connects TRBV29-1 to TRBJ2-6; 7 bases map to TRBD1. The CDR3 length is 14 residues. V was clipped by 5 bases and J by 1 base; unmatched bases: 2. Germline lookup yields CDR1 SQVTM and CDR2 ANQGSEA. The variable domain in full, completed from reference TRBV29-1 and TRBJ2-6, reads SAVISQKPSRDICQRGTSLTIQCQVDSQVTMMFWYRQQPGQSLTLIATANQGSEATYESGFVIDKFPISRPNLTFSTLTVSNMSPEDSSIYLCSVRTGSGANVLTFGAGSRLTVL.